A selection of T cell receptor beta chains follows, all from one sample in a study of siplizumab effects on memory and regulatory T cells. Generated by immunoSEQ multiplex PCR, the TCRdb table keeps only in-frame clones and is missing some. The sample shows about 3,100 clones, approximately 49% of them seen only once. These receptors' targets are unknown. The specimen sequenced was CFSE-low (dividing) CD4+ T cells sorted from an allogeneic mixed lymphocyte reaction. The receptors here all came from a human donor in good health; the cells came from an allogeneic mixed lymphocyte reaction. Both conserved end residues are part of each CDR3. Fields, in order: D gene, clone size, J gene, V gene, CDR3 protein, CDR3 DNA. A D gene is named only where the DNA matches it firmly. The listing skips clone size in some rows; elsewhere it reads once, few, many or a size class.

>TRBD2|.|TRBJ2-3|TRBV7-2
CASSLAGGRTDTQYF
TGTGCCAGCAGCTTAGCGGGAGGGCGCACAGATACGCAGTATTTT
>.|few|TRBJ1-1|TRBV7-2
CASSSSTVANTEAFF
TGTGCCAGCAGCTCCTCGACAGTAGCGAACACTGAAGCTTTCTTT
>.|.|TRBJ2-5|TRBV4-2
CASSQVRGSLGETQYF
TGTGCCAGCAGCCAAGTCCGGGGGTCTTTAGGGGAGACCCAGTACTTC
>TRBD2|.|TRBJ2-1|TRBV7-2
CASRLAGGLNEQFF
TGTGCCAGCAGATTAGCGGGAGGGCTCAATGAGCAGTTCTTC
>.|.|TRBJ2-3|TRBV7-9
CASSLARVFATDTQYF
TGTGCCAGCAGCTTAGCCAGGGTGTTCGCAACAGATACGCAGTATTTT
>.|.|TRBJ1-2|TRBV18
CASSPQTNYGYTF
TGTGCCAGCTCACCACAGACTAACTATGGCTACACCTTC
>TRBD1|.|TRBJ2-3|TRBV7-9
CASSPGTASTDTQYF
TGTGCCAGCAGCCCCGGGACAGCTAGCACAGATACGCAGTATTTT
>.|few|TRBJ2-3|TRBV18
CASLSTDTQYF
TGTGCCAGCCTAAGCACAGATACGCAGTATTTT
>TRBD1|few|TRBJ2-5|TRBV6-5
CASSNNWDRKETQYF
TGTGCCAGCAGCAATAACTGGGACAGGAAAGAGACCCAGTACTTC
>.|.|TRBJ1-2|TRBV2
CASSESWGYGYTF
TGTGCCAGCAGTGAGTCCTGGGGCTATGGCTACACCTTC
>.|.|TRBJ2-7|TRBV5-1
CASSLDSHYEQYF
TGCGCCAGCAGCTTGGACAGCCACTACGAGCAGTACTTC
>.|few|TRBJ1-1|TRBV27
CASSQIKTANTEAFF
TGTGCCAGCAGTCAAATAAAGACAGCGAACACTGAAGCTTTCTTT
>.|few|TRBJ1-1|TRBV7-3
CASSIQENTEAFF
TGTGCCAGCAGCATCCAGGAGAACACTGAAGCTTTCTTT
>.|.|TRBJ2-7|TRBV18
CASSGQERYEQYF
TGTGCCAGCTCGGGGCAGGAGCGCTACGAGCAGTACTTC
>.|.|TRBJ2-7|TRBV30
CAWSVPGYVRYF
TGTGCCTGGAGTGTACCGGGGTATGTGAGGTACTTC
>TRBD1|few|TRBJ1-2|TRBV19
CASKSPTGQGSYGYTF
TGTGCCAGTAAAAGCCCAACGGGACAGGGATCCTATGGCTACACCTTC
>TRBD1|.|TRBJ1-2|TRBV5-4
CASSLDRGMTGGYTF
TGTGCCAGCAGCCTCGACAGGGGCATGACGGGTGGCTACACCTTC
>.|.|TRBJ1-2|TRBV7-2
CASSLSGVGGYTF
TGTGCCAGCAGCTTATCCGGGGTGGGAGGCTACACCTTC
>.|.|TRBJ2-3|TRBV11-2
CASSLWLALDTQYF
TGTGCCAGCAGCTTATGGCTAGCGTTAGATACGCAGTATTTT
>TRBD1|few|TRBJ2-1|TRBV11-2
CATKHRDRLYNEQFF
TGTGCCACAAAACACCGGGACAGACTCTACAATGAGCAGTTCTTC
>.|few|TRBJ1-2|TRBV2
CASSPDNYGYTF
TGTGCCAGCAGCCCTGACAACTATGGCTACACCTTC
>.|.|TRBJ1-3|TRBV11-2
CASSPGHGNTIYF
TGTGCCAGCAGCCCCGGACATGGAAACACCATATATTTT
>.|.|TRBJ1-1|TRBV30
CAWRPRRRGLGTEAFF
TGTGCCTGGAGGCCTAGACGTCGGGGGTTGGGCACTGAAGCTTTCTTT
>TRBD2|.|TRBJ2-1|TRBV18
CASSGTSGDNEQFF
TGTGCCAGCTCCGGGACTAGCGGCGACAATGAGCAGTTCTTC
>TRBD1|.|TRBJ2-5|TRBV6-6
CASIRTGLQETQYF
TGTGCCAGCATCAGGACAGGACTTCAAGAGACCCAGTACTTC
>TRBD1|.|TRBJ1-2|TRBV6-5
CASGSGGSNYGYTF
TGTGCCAGCGGTTCAGGGGGCTCTAACTATGGCTACACCTTC
>.|.|TRBJ1-6|TRBV11-3
CASSLTRTRDSPLHF
TGTGCCAGCAGCTTAACCAGGACGAGAGATTCACCCCTCCACTTT
>TRBD1|once|TRBJ1-5|TRBV5-4
CASSLAGGGQPQHF
TGTGCCAGCAGCTTGGCAGGGGGAGGCCAGCCCCAGCATTTT
>.|large|TRBJ1-5|TRBV4-1
CASSQSPPGRGNQPQHF
TGCGCCAGCAGCCAAAGTCCCCCGGGCAGGGGTAATCAGCCCCAGCATTTT
>.|.|TRBJ1-1|TRBV11-2
CASSSVRLANTEAFF
TGTGCCAGCAGCTCAGTTCGGCTGGCGAACACTGAAGCTTTCTTT
>.|.|TRBJ1-3|TRBV18
CASSPYTGPGNTIYF
TGTGCCAGCTCACCGTATACAGGGCCGGGAAACACCATATATTTT
>.|.|TRBJ2-5|TRBV7-3
CASSRGQTETQYF
TGTGCCAGCAGCCGAGGACAGACCGAGACCCAGTACTTC
>.|.|TRBJ1-5|TRBV30
CAWSRLGNQPQHF
TGTGCCTGGAGTCGTCTAGGCAATCAGCCCCAGCATTTT
>TRBD1|few|TRBJ1-3|TRBV11-2
CASSYRTGDGNTIYF
TGTGCCAGCAGCTATAGGACAGGGGATGGAAACACCATATATTTT
>.|few|TRBJ2-3|TRBV11-2
CASSLGQGIHTDTQYF
TGTGCCAGCAGCTTAGGGCAGGGAATCCACACAGATACGCAGTATTTT
>.|few|TRBJ2-7|TRBV6-6
CASTTGLSEQYF
TGTGCCAGCACAACAGGTCTGAGCGAGCAGTACTTC
>.|.|TRBJ1-5|TRBV23-1
CASSPGPQHF
TGCGCCAGCAGCCCCGGACCCCAGCATTTT
>TRBD2|.|TRBJ2-2|TRBV6-1
CASSAAGGDTGELFF
TGTGCCAGCAGTGCGGCGGGAGGGGACACCGGGGAGCTGTTTTTT
>TRBD1|once|TRBJ1-1|TRBV29-1
CSVEDRGLVEAFF
TGCAGCGTTGAGGACAGGGGGCTGGTTGAAGCTTTCTTT
>.|.|TRBJ1-4|TRBV2
CASSERSPGLFF
TGTGCCAGCAGTGAAAGGTCCCCTGGACTGTTTTTT
>TRBD1|few|TRBJ1-2|TRBV2
CASTTGEANYGYTF
TGTGCCAGCACAACAGGGGAGGCCAACTATGGCTACACCTTC
>TRBD1|.|TRBJ1-2|TRBV29-1
CSVDGQGQSGYTF
TGCAGCGTTGACGGACAGGGACAAAGTGGCTACACCTTC
>.|.|TRBJ2-6|TRBV29-1
CSVNSIQSRANVLTF
TGCAGCGTTAATAGCATACAAAGTCGGGCCAACGTCCTGACTTTC
>.|.|TRBJ1-2|TRBV15
CATSRDLDYGYTF
TGTGCCACCAGCAGAGACTTAGACTATGGCTACACCTTC
>TRBD1|few|TRBJ1-1|TRBV29-1
CSSRTGSMNTEAFF
TGCAGCTCAAGGACAGGATCCATGAACACTGAAGCTTTCTTT
>.|few|TRBJ1-3|TRBV10-2
CASTIGGQPGNTIYF
TGCGCCAGCACCATAGGGGGGCAACCTGGAAACACCATATATTTT
>TRBD2|.|TRBJ2-1|TRBV7-3
CASSPGTSGNNEQFF
TGTGCCAGCAGCCCAGGGACTAGCGGAAACAATGAGCAGTTCTTC
>TRBD1|medium-sized|TRBJ1-2|TRBV20-1
CRARTGNGYTF
TGCAGAGCCCGGACAGGGAACGGCTACACCTTC
>TRBD1|.|TRBJ1-1|TRBV6-5
CASSSGTVTEAFF
TGTGCCAGCAGTTCCGGGACAGTCACTGAAGCTTTCTTT
>TRBD1|.|TRBJ1-5|TRBV6-1
CASSVHRGNSNQPQHF
TGTGCCAGCAGTGTCCACAGGGGGAATAGCAATCAGCCCCAGCATTTT
>TRBD1|.|TRBJ1-6|TRBV7-9
CASSSPTGARSPLHF
TGTGCCAGCAGCTCCCCGACAGGGGCCAGATCACCCCTCCACTTT
>.|.|TRBJ1-1|TRBV18
CASSSQGPSAGTEAFF
TGTGCCAGCTCGTCTCAGGGGCCGTCAGCTGGCACTGAAGCTTTCTTT
>.|few|TRBJ1-4|TRBV18
CASSPRLANEKLFF
TGTGCCAGCTCACCACGGTTGGCTAATGAAAAACTGTTTTTT